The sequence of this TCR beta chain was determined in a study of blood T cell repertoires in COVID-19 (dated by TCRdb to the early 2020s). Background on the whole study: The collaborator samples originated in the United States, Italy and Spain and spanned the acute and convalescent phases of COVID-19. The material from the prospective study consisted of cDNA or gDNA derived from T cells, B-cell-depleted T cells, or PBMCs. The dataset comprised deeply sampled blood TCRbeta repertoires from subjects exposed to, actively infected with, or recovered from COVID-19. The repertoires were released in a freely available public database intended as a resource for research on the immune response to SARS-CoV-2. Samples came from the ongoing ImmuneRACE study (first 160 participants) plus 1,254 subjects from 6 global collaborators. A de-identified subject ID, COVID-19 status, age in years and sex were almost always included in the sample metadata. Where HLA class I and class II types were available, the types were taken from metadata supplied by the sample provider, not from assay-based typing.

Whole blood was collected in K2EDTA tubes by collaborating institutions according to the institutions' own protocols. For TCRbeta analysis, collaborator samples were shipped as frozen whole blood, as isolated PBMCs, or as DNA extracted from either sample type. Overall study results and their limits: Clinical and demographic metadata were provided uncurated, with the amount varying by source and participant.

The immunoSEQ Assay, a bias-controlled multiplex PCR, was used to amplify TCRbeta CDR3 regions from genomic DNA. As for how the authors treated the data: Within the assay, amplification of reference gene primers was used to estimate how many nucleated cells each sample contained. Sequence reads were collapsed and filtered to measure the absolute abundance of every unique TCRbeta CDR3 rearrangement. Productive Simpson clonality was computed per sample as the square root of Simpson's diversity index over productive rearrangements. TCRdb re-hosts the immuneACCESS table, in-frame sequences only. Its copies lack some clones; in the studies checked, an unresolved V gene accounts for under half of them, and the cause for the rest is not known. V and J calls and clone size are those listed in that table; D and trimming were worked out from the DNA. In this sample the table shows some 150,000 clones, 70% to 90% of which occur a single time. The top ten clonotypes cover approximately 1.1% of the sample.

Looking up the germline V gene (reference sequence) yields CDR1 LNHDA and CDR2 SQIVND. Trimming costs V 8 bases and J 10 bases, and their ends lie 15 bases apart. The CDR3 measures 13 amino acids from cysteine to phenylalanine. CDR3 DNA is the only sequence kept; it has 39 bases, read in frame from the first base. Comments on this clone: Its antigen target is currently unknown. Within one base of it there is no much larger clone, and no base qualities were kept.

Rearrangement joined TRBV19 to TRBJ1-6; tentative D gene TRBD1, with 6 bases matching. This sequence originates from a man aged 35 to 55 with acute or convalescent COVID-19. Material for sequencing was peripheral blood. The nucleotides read TGTGCCAGTGGGGGGGACAAAGGGTCACCCCTCCACTTT. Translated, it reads CASGGDKGSPLHF.